These T cell receptor beta chains were read from a single sample in a study of spatial heterogeneity in lung cancer. TCRdb re-analysed the 5' RACE reads in MiXCR, keeping a single row per CDR3 protein. The sample records about 43,000 distinct CDR3 sequences, around 21% being singletons. The material sequenced was PBMCs, taken at follow-up. The receptors originated from a female donor with early-stage non-small cell lung cancer. CDR3s leave out the opening cysteine and the closing phenylalanine or tryptophan.

TRBV10-3,ALRDNYNSPLH
TRBV5-1,ASSSPGQAYTDTQY
TRBV11-2,ASGTTTGNHNEQF
TRBV11-2,ASSLLPGQGPYNEQF
TRBV5-1,ASSSGTSYEKLF
TRBV15,ATSRRLDGRGEAF
TRBV10-3,AISAMTGGRETQY
TRBV7-8,ASSFIAAEAF
TRBV20-1,SASADYGYT
TRBV7-9,ASSSISGQGRTEAF
TRBV27,ASSLRALGRDQY
TRBV5-4,ASSSHRDRGAANEKLF
TRBV10-3,AIRGVKLPYGYT
TRBV7-9,ASSTRTSENIQY
TRBV27,ASRGGWGVDEQY
TRBV7-9,ASSLADREAF
TRBV19,ASKERQDSSYNSPLH
TRBV18,ASSLTSEISYEQY
TRBV7-2,ASSSPPETQY
TRBV9,ASSVAPTGGSSYEQY
TRBV18,ASSPGSGPPDEQY
TRBV9,ASSPRGMNTEAF
TRBV29-1,SVGQGAMNTEAF
TRBV7-3,ASSSQGAQGETQY
TRBV7-8,ASRPTWTSGTETQY
TRBV7-2,ASSFWTATGANVLT
TRBV29-1,SVDPTGQHNEQF
TRBV3-1,ASSPLFQNTEAF
TRBV20-1,SASEDRAIYGYT
TRBV4-2,ASSQGTRRSGRYEQY
TRBV7-7,ASSLALKSGELF
TRBV10-3,AISESNPLLSATGSQETQY
TRBV28,ASRTTVGQETQY
TRBV19,ASSIRGLTEAF
TRBV9,ASSNTGRFYGYT
TRBV7-9,ASIGQGKDTTY
TRBV18,ASGRTGGYEQY
TRBV12-3/TRBV12-4,ASSSGRDRVIGGYT